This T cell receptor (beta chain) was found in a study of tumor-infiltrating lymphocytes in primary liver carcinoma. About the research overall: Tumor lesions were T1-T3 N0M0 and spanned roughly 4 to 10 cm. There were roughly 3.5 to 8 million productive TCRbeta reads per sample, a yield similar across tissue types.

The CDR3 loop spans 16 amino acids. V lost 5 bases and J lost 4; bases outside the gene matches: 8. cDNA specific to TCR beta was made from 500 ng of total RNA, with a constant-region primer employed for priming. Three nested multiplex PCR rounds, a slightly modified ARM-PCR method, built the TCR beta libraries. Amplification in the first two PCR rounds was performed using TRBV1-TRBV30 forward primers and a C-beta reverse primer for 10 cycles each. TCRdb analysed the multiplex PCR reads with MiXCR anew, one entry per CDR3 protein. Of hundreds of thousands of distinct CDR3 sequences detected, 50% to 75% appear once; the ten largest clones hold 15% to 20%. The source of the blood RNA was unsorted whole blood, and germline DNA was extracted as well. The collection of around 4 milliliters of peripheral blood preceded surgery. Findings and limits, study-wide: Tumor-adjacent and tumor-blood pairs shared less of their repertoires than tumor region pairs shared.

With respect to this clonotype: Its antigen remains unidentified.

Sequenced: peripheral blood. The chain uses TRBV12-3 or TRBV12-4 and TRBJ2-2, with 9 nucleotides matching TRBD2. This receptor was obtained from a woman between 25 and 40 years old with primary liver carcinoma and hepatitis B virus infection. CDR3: CASSRSGRSGTGELFF. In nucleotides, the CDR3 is TGTGCCAGCAGTCGCAGCGGGAGGAGTGGCACCGGGGAGCTGTTTTTT.